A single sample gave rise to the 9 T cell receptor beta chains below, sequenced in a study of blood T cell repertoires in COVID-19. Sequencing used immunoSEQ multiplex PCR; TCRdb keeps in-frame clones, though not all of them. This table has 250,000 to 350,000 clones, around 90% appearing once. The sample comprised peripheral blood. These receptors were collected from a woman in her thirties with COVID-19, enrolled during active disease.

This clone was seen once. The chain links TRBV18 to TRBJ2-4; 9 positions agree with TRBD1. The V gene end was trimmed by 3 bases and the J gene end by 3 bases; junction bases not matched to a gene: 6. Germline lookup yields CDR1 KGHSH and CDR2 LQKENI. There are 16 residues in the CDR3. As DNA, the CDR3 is TGTGCCAGCTCACCCCTTGGACAGGGGTTCAAAAACATTCAGTACTTC. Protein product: CASSPLGQGFKNIQYF.

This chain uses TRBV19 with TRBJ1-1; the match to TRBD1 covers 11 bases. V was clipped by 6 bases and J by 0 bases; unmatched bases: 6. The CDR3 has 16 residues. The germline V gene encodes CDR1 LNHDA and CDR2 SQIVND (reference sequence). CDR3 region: CASRGGQGDMNTEAFF. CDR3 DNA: TGTGCCAGTAGGGGGGGACAGGGGGACATGAACACTGAAGCTTTCTTT.

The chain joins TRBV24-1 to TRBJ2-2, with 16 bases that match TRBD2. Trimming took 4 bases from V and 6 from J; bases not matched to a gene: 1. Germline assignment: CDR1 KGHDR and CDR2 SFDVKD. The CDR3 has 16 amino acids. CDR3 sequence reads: CATSEGTSGRAGELFF. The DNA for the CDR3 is TGTGCCACCAGTGAGGGGACTAGCGGGAGGGCCGGGGAGCTGTTTTTT.

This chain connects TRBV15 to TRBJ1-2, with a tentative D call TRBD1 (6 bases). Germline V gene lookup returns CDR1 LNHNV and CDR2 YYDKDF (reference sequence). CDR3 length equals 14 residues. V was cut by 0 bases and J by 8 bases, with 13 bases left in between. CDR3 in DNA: TGTGCCACCAGCAGAGATGGGGGGGCGCAAGGCTACACCTTC. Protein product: CATSRDGGAQGYTF. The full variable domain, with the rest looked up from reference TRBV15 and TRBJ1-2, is DAMVIQNPRYQVTQFGKPVTLSCSQTLNHNVMYWYQQKSSQAPKLLFHYYDKDFNNEADTPDNFQSRRPNTSFCFLDIRSPGLGDTAMYLCATSRDGGAQGYTFGSGTRLTVV.

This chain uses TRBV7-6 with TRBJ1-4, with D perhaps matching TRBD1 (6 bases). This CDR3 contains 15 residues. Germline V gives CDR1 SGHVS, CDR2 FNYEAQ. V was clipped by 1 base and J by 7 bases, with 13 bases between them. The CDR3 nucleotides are TGTGCCAGCAGCTTAGAGCAGGGGTGGGCTGAAAAACTGTTTTTT. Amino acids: CASSLEQGWAEKLFF.

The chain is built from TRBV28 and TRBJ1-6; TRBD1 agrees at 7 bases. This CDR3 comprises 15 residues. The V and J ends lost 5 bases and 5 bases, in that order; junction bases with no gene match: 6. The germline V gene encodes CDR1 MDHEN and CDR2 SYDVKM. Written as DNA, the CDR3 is TGTGCCAGCAGTCCCCGACAGGGTAATAATTCACCCCTCCACTTT. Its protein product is CASSPRQGNNSPLHF.

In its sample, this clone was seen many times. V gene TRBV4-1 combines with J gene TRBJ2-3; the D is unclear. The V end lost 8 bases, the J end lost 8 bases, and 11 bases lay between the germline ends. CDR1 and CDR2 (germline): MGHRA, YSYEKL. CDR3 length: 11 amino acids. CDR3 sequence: CASEESATQYF. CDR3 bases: TGCGCCAGCGAAGAGTCCGCTACGCAGTATTTT.

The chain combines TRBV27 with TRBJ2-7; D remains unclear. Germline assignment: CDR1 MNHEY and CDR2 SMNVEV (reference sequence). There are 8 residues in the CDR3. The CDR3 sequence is CSQREQYF. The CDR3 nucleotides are TGTTCCCAGCGCGAGCAGTACTTC.

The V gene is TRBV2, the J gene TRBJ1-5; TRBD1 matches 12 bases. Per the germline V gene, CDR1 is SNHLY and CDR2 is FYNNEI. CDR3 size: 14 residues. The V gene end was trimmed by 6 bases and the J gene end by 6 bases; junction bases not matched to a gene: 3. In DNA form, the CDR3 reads TGTGCCAGCAGGGGACAGGGGGCAACTCAGCCCCAGCATTTT. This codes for CASRGQGATQPQHF.